This entry lists 17 T cell receptor beta chains sequenced from one sample in a study of spatial heterogeneity in lung cancer. Whole-study results and caveats: Mutation tallies in tumors tracked expanded intratumoral alpha and beta TCR counts.

TCRdb reprocessed the 5' RACE reads with MiXCR, giving one entry per CDR3 protein. The repertoire holds about 9,600 distinct CDR3 sequences, with approximately 8.1% as singletons. Time point meaning: sample taken at primary tumor resection. These TCRs are of unknown antigen specificity. Sequencing used lung tumor tissue, obtained at surgery. The receptors were gathered from a male donor with early-stage non-small cell lung cancer.

In its sample, this clonotype was seen many times. The chain combines TRBV10-2 with TRBJ1-2; the D gene is possibly TRBD1 (5 bases). With 6 bases removed from V and 0 bases from J, the gap between germline ends came to 11 bases. The germline V gene has CDR1 WSHSY and CDR2 SAAADI. The CDR3 extends over 14 amino acids. CDR3 sequence (DNA): TGCGCCAGCAGGGGGGACGGATCTAACTATGGCTACACCTTC. This codes for CASRGDGSNYGYTF.

The V and J genes are TRBV27 and TRBJ1-1; 7 nucleotides match TRBD1. V lost 4 bases, J lost 1 base, and 9 bases stayed unmatched. Per germline, CDR1 MNHEY and CDR2 SMNVEV (reference sequence). The CDR3 extends over 16 amino acids. The CDR3 region is CASSSSGGDQNTEAFF. DNA for the CDR3: TGTGCCAGCAGTTCATCAGGGGGGGATCAGAACACTGAAGCTTTCTTT.

At least ten counts were recorded for this clonotype. The V gene is TRBV30, the J gene TRBJ2-1; 7 bases are a match to TRBD1. Germline CDR1 and CDR2: GTSNPN and SVGIG (reference sequence). V was pared by 1 base and J by 6 bases, with 9 bases of the junction left unmatched. There are 15 residues in the CDR3. CDR3 bases: TGTGCCTGGAGTGGACAGGGTTTTTTAGGCAATGAGCAGTTCTTC. Protein: CAWSGQGFLGNEQFF. Full variable domain (outside the CDR3, taken from reference TRBV30 and TRBJ2-1): SQTIHQWPATLVQPVGSPLSLECTVEGTSNPNLYWYRQAAGRGLQLLFYSVGIGQISSEVPQNLSASRPQDRQFILSSKKLLLSDSGFYLCAWSGQGFLGNEQFFGPGTRLTVL.

This clonotype was recorded many times. The J gene is TRBJ2-1, the V gene TRBV7-2, with 7 bases fitting TRBD2. The CDR3 totals 12 residues. Germline V gives CDR1 SGHTA, CDR2 FQGNSA. Trimming at V came to 6 bases and at J to 7 bases, leaving 3 bases not matched to a gene. The DNA for the CDR3 is TGTGCCAGCAGGTTCGGGGGGAATGAGCAGTTCTTC. Translating gives CASRFGGNEQFF.

This clonotype was recorded at least ten times. V and J are TRBV7-2 and TRBJ2-1; 11 bases agree with TRBD2. Germline values: CDR1 SGHTA, CDR2 FQGNSA. The V segment lost 3 bases and the J segment 8 bases; nucleotides outside the gene matches: 6. The CDR3 is 15 amino acids. The CDR3 protein is CASSFTSGSRYEQFF. The CDR3 coding sequence is TGTGCCAGCAGCTTTACTAGCGGGAGTCGGTATGAGCAGTTCTTC. The variable domain in full, with the rest retrieved from reference TRBV7-2 and TRBJ2-1, is GAGVSQSPSNKVTEKGKDVELRCDPISGHTALYWYRQSLGQGLEFLIYFQGNSAPDKSGLPSDRFSAERTGGSVSTLTIQRTQQEDSAVYLCASSFTSGSRYEQFFGPGTRLTVL.

This clonotype was seen ten or more times. V and J are TRBV9 and TRBJ1-6, with a possible D match to TRBD1 (5 bases). Germline CDR1 reads SGDLS; CDR2 reads YYNGEE. The CDR3 sequence is 14 residues long. The ends were cut back, 5 bases at V and 5 bases at J, with 11 bases in the middle. CDR3 sequence (DNA): TGTGCCAGCAGACGGGGGACTGATAATTCACCCCTCCACTTT. It encodes CASRRGTDNSPLHF.

This clonotype occurred many times. This chain joins TRBV5-1 and TRBJ1-4; 8 positions agree with TRBD1. The CDR3 extends over 15 amino acids. V lost 5 bases to trimming and J lost 8 bases; unmatched junction nucleotides: 11. Germline loops: CDR1 SGHRS, CDR2 YFSETQ. The CDR3 sequence is CASRRTGNHEEKLFF. CDR3 DNA sequence: TGCGCCAGCAGACGGACAGGGAATCATGAGGAAAAACTGTTTTTT.

This clonotype was counted ten times or more. The chain has TRBV10-3 and TRBJ2-5; TRBD1 aligns across 8 bases. The germline gives CDR1 ENHRY, CDR2 SYGVKD. This CDR3 has 12 residues. V shed 10 bases and J 4 bases; nucleotides not matched to a gene: 5. CDR3 nucleotides: TGTGCCACTACTGACAGGGGAGAGACCCAGTACTTC. This translates into CATTDRGETQYF.

This clonotype came up many times. The J gene is TRBJ1-2, the V gene TRBV7-2; D is ambiguous. Germline V lookup: CDR1 SGHTA, CDR2 FQGNSA. V lost 5 bases to trimming and J lost 2 bases, with 6 bases between them. This CDR3 has 12 amino acids. CDR3 DNA sequence: TGTGCCAGCAGCCAATACAACTATGGCTACACCTTC. This codes for CASSQYNYGYTF.

This clonotype was counted many times. The chain employs TRBV11-2 and TRBJ2-3; 8 bases line up with TRBD1. The CDR3 spans 15 residues. In germline, CDR1 is SGHAT, CDR2 FQNNGV. Trimming removed 5 bases from V and 4 bases from J; junction bases left unmatched: 8. DNA of the CDR3: TGTGCCAGCAGCCTCCAGGGGGCAAGGGCAGATACGCAGTATTTT. Its translation is CASSLQGARADTQYF.

This clonotype is medium-sized by share. The chain has TRBV6-5 and TRBJ2-7; D not certain. Germline V gives CDR1 MNHEY, CDR2 SVGAGI. Trimming pared 5 bases from V and 6 bases from J, leaving 14 bases between. The CDR3 length is 13 residues. DNA of the CDR3: TGTGCCAGCAGTCCCCGGACGTTCGGCGAGCAGTACTTC. Amino acid sequence: CASSPRTFGEQYF.

This clonotype was counted ten times or more. The chain links TRBV15 to TRBJ2-3; D is ambiguous. Germline V gene lookup returns CDR1 LNHNV and CDR2 YYDKDF (reference sequence). The CDR3 runs 15 residues. The V and J ends lost 2 bases and 4 bases respectively, with 13 bases between them. CDR3 sequence: CATSRSIPVADTQYF. The DNA of the CDR3 is TGTGCCACCAGCAGAAGCATCCCCGTGGCAGATACGCAGTATTTT.

This clonotype came up many times. This chain links TRBV30 with TRBJ1-5; D is perhaps TRBD1 (5 bases). Trimming took 1 base from V and 7 from J, leaving 8 bases between them. Per the germline V gene, CDR1 is GTSNPN and CDR2 is SVGIG (reference sequence). This CDR3 region has 12 residues. The CDR3 reads CAWSGGGQPQHF. For the CDR3, the DNA is TGTGCCTGGAGTGGGGGGGGACAGCCCCAGCATTTT.

This clonotype has a handful of counts. The V gene is TRBV5-1, the J gene TRBJ2-5, with D possibly TRBD2 on 6 matching bases. The CDR3 runs to 16 residues. Trimming shortened V by 4 bases and J by 5 bases, and 21 bases separated the two germline ends. Germline CDR1 reads SGHRS; CDR2 reads YFSETQ. CDR3: CASSPSGVGNMETQYF. DNA for the CDR3: TGCGCCAGCAGCCCCTCGGGGGTCGGTAATATGGAGACCCAGTACTTC.

This clonotype was counted at least ten times. The chain has TRBV30 and TRBJ1-4; 11 positions agree with TRBD1. The germline CDR1 and CDR2 sequences are GTSNPN and SVGIG (reference sequence). The CDR3 consists of 17 residues. V shed 4 bases, J shed 8 bases, and the junction held 15 bases outside the gene matches. The CDR3 coding sequence is TGTGCCTGGACCACCGGGACAGGGGGTTGGGTATTCGAAAAACTGTTTTTT. This codes for CAWTTGTGGWVFEKLFF.

This clonotype was seen repeatedly, ten times or more. The rearrangement joins TRBV2 to TRBJ2-2; D remains unclear. Looked up from germline, CDR1 is SNHLY and CDR2 is FYNNEI. The V and J ends lost 6 bases and 3 bases respectively, with 11 bases between them. CDR3 length equals 14 residues. CDR3 residues: CASRADGDTGELFF. DNA of the CDR3: TGTGCCAGCAGGGCGGATGGAGACACCGGGGAGCTGTTTTTT.

At least ten counts were recorded for this clonotype. This rearrangement joins TRBV20-1 to TRBJ2-3, with TRBD2 identical over 7 bases. The CDR3 runs to 17 residues. J lost 0 bases, V lost 0 bases, and 9 bases had no gene match. Germline V gene lookup returns CDR1 DFQATT and CDR2 SNEGSKA (reference sequence). CDR3 residues: CSARDLERGDSTDTQYF. In DNA form, the CDR3 reads TGCAGTGCTAGAGATCTGGAGCGGGGCGATAGCACAGATACGCAGTATTTT.